This T cell receptor (beta chain) was identified in a study of T cell clonotyping in hematopoietic cell transplantation. The method was immunoSEQ multiplex PCR; TCRdb's version includes in-frame clones alone and lacks a portion of them. This table has about 70,000 clones, around 94% appearing once. Looked up from germline, CDR1 is MDHEN and CDR2 is SYDVKM. This CDR3 spans 13 amino acids. V shed 8 bases and J shed 1 base, with 11 bases lying between them. This receptor was identified in a middle-aged man in good health. Some clones in this sample may be carry-over from other donors' samples. What was sequenced was peripheral blood mononuclear cells. The chain is built from TRBV28 and TRBJ1-2; D perhaps matches TRBD1 (6 bases). CDR3 region: CASEVQGNYGYTF. The CDR3 bases are TGTGCCAGCGAAGTACAGGGTAACTATGGCTACACCTTC.